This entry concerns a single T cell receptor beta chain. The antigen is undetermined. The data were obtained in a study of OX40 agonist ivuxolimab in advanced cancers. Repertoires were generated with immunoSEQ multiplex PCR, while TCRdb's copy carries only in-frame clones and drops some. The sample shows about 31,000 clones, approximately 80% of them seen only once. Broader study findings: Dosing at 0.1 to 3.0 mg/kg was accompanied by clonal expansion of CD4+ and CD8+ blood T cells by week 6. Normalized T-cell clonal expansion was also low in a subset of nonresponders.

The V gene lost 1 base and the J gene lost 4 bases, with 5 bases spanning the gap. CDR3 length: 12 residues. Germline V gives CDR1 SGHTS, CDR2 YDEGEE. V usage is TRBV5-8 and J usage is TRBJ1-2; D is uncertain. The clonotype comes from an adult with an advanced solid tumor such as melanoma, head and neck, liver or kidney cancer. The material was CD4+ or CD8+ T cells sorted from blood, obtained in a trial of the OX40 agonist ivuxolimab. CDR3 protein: CASSLQIYGYTF. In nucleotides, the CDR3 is TGTGCCAGCAGCTTGCAAATCTATGGCTACACCTTC.